The 12 T cell receptor beta chains listed next were all sequenced from one sample in a study of tumor-infiltrating lymphocytes in localized non-small cell lung cancer. Some clones are missing from TCRdb's copy, which holds only in-frame ones; the method was immunoSEQ multiplex PCR. The table includes thousands of clones, 79% detected once. Sequencing was done on a sample of uninvolved lung tissue not adjacent to the tumor. These receptors all come from a human donor with non-small cell lung cancer.

The chain couples TRBV7-8 to TRBJ2-1; D gene ambiguous. The CDR3 extends over 12 amino acids. With 5 bases removed from V and 7 bases from J, the gap between germline ends came to 9 bases. CDR1 and CDR2 from the germline V gene are SGHVS and FQNEAQ. DNA of the CDR3: TGTGCCAGCAGCCCCATCGGGAATGAGCAGTTCTTC. Protein sequence: CASSPIGNEQFF.

The chain combines TRBV6-1 with TRBJ2-7; possible D gene TRBD2, 6 bases. V was pared by 5 bases and J by 4 bases, with 15 bases between. The germline V gene encodes CDR1 MNHNS and CDR2 SASEGT. This CDR3 has 14 amino acids. DNA for the CDR3: TGTGCCAGCAGTATCGGGACTGGACCTTACGAGCAGTACTTC. This encodes CASSIGTGPYEQYF.

This clone was recorded a few times. V gene TRBV27 combines with J gene TRBJ1-6; the match to TRBD1 covers 8 bases. The CDR3 is 13 amino acids. Germline V lookup: CDR1 MNHEY, CDR2 SMNVEV (reference sequence). With V trimmed by 5 bases and J by 9 bases, 3 bases remained unmatched. CDR3 sequence (DNA): TGTGCCAGCAGTCTCGACAGGGGTTCACCCCTCCACTTT. Amino acids: CASSLDRGSPLHF.

The chain uses TRBV4-1 and TRBJ2-3; D is uncertain. V dropped 4 bases and J dropped 0 bases, with 8 bases sitting between them. The CDR3 has 14 residues. Germline V gene sequence: CDR1 MGHRA, CDR2 YSYEKL. The CDR3 DNA reads TGCGCCAGCAGCCCAGAGCCTAGCACAGATACGCAGTATTTT. Amino acid sequence: CASSPEPSTDTQYF.

This chain uses TRBV6-4 with TRBJ1-2; 7 bases align to TRBD1. Germline V gene lookup returns CDR1 MRHNA and CDR2 SNTAGT. CDR3 size: 14 residues. J gave up 8 bases and V 6 bases, and 12 bases lay outside the gene matches. CDR3 nucleotides: TGTGCCAGCAGCCCAGGGGGACAGCCCGTCGGCTACACCTTC. Its translation: CASSPGGQPVGYTF.

The chain couples TRBV5-6 to TRBJ1-5; no reliable D call. The CDR3 is 16 amino acids. Germline-derived CDR1 and CDR2 are SGHDT and YYEEEE. V lost 1 base to trimming and J lost 0 bases, with 11 bases between them. The CDR3 spells CASSLSGENSNQPQHF. DNA of the CDR3: TGTGCCAGCAGCTTGTCTGGGGAAAATAGCAATCAGCCCCAGCATTTT.

V and J are TRBV7-2 and TRBJ2-1, with D possibly TRBD1 on 5 matching bases. CDR3 length: 15 amino acids. Germline CDR1 is SGHTA and CDR2 is FQGNSA. V lost 2 bases and J lost 4, with 12 bases in between. CDR3 nucleotides: TGTGCCAGCAGCTTACACGTGACAGTTTACAATGAGCAGTTCTTC. Translating it yields CASSLHVTVYNEQFF. The entire variable domain, with the rest obtained from reference TRBV7-2 and TRBJ2-1, is as follows: GAGVSQSPSNKVTEKGKDVELRCDPISGHTALYWYRQSLGQGLEFLIYFQGNSAPDKSGLPSDRFSAERTGGSVSTLTIQRTQQEDSAVYLCASSLHVTVYNEQFFGPGTRLTVL.

The V and J genes are TRBV2 and TRBJ1-2; 7 bases are a match to TRBD1. Trimming cost V 0 bases and J 4 bases; bases outside gene matches: 20. There are 20 residues in the CDR3. Germline V CDR1 and CDR2: SNHLY, FYNNEI. CDR3 loop: CASSEALGGGQTFPGYGYTF. DNA of the CDR3: TGTGCCAGCAGTGAAGCGCTTGGTGGGGGACAGACCTTCCCAGGCTATGGCTACACCTTC.

This clone was observed a few times. The rearrangement uses TRBV9 and TRBJ2-1; the D call may be TRBD1 or TRBD2 (5 bases each). The CDR3 spans 15 residues. V was pared by 0 bases and J by 7 bases, with 14 bases between. Germline CDR1 reads SGDLS; CDR2 reads YYNGEE. For the CDR3, the DNA is TGTGCCAGCAGCGTAGGAGGGGCGGCCGTGAATGAGCAGTTCTTC. This codes for CASSVGGAAVNEQFF.

This chain connects TRBV7-9 to TRBJ2-7; TRBD1 or TRBD2 may be the D gene (5 bases each). Trimming took 5 bases from V and 1 from J, leaving 12 bases between them. The germline CDR1 and CDR2 sequences are SEHNR and FQNEAQ (reference sequence). This CDR3 contains 14 residues. DNA for the CDR3: TGTGCCAGCAGCATGGACGGGGCGTCCTACGAGCAGTACTTC. Translation gives CASSMDGASYEQYF.

By sample fraction, this clone is medium-sized. V usage is TRBV5-1 and J usage is TRBJ2-7; tentative D call: TRBD2 (5 bases). V was pared by 4 bases and J by 4 bases, with 12 bases between. The CDR3 spans 13 residues. Germline V gives CDR1 SGHRS, CDR2 YFSETQ. CDR3 in DNA: TGCGCCAGCAGCCGAGAGGGCCGATACGAGCAGTACTTC. Translation: CASSREGRYEQYF.

The rearrangement joins TRBV29-1 to TRBJ2-3; 7 nucleotides align to TRBD1. This CDR3 is built from 12 residues. Germline V CDR1 and CDR2: SQVTM, ANQGSEA. After removal of 6 bases from V and 5 bases from J, the junction contained 5 bases not matched to a gene. DNA of the CDR3: TGCAGCGTCCGACAGGGAATAGATACGCAGTATTTT. Translation: CSVRQGIDTQYF.